This is a list of T cell receptor beta chains from one sample in a study of blood T cell repertoires in COVID-19. The data were produced by immunoSEQ multiplex PCR, yet TCRdb's version contains in-frame clones alone and is incomplete. This table has fewer than 400,000 clones, more than 75% appearing once. The sequenced sample was peripheral blood. Every receptor here comes from a human donor in a cohort sampled during active COVID-19. Both conserved end residues are trimmed from each CDR3. Fields, in order: J gene, V gene, CDR3 protein.

TRBJ1-5,TRBV27,ASRGGQGASNQPQH
TRBJ1-5,TRBV7-9,ASSLPGRNQPQH
TRBJ2-5,TRBV12-3/TRBV12-4,ASSLSDQETQY
TRBJ2-1,TRBV7-9,ASSDPTSPNNEQF
TRBJ1-5,TRBV19,ASSIRGYDQPQH
TRBJ1-4,TRBV7-9,ASSSRGEDRVDEKLF
TRBJ2-7,TRBV6-5,ATLQGYEQY
TRBJ1-6,TRBV6-1,ASSERDSSYNSPLH
TRBJ1-5,TRBV20-1,SASPKTGDQPQH
TRBJ1-5,TRBV2,ASSLEGGRRDQPQH
TRBJ2-3,TRBV5-6,ASNVARDRRTDTQY
TRBJ1-4,TRBV28,ASSLWGASNEKLF
TRBJ2-7,TRBV28,ASSLIDRSYEQY
TRBJ2-7,TRBV27,ASSLVPDSSYEQY
TRBJ1-6,TRBV5-4,ASRKGQGRNSPLH
TRBJ1-3,TRBV4-1,ASSRDRGFSGNTIY
TRBJ2-1,TRBV4-1,ASSRPLLAGGDNEQF
TRBJ2-3,TRBV5-1,ASSQGGGVGTQY
TRBJ2-2,TRBV7-9,ASSPRQGANTGELF
TRBJ2-3,TRBV5-1,ASSLVTGKDTQY
TRBJ2-3,TRBV9,ASSVLDSTDTQY
TRBJ2-1,TRBV11-3,ASSSIAGGEQF
TRBJ2-3,TRBV12-3/TRBV12-4,ASTVTLTDTQY
TRBJ2-1,TRBV3-1/TRBV3-2,ASSPGAFSYNEQF
TRBJ2-2,TRBV7-8,ASSLYPGYNTGELF
TRBJ1-2,TRBV7-9,ASSQGRRGYT
TRBJ1-5,TRBV7-3,ASSPDRNQPQH
TRBJ2-1,TRBV3-1/TRBV3-2,ASSHLLNEQF
TRBJ1-1,TRBV30,AWSVTGINTEAF
TRBJ2-2,TRBV5-1,ASESGGNTGELF
TRBJ2-2,TRBV19,ASSRSGRSHNTGELF
TRBJ2-5,TRBV29-1,SVGTPQETQY
TRBJ1-1,TRBV30,AWSSTTGSRTEAF
TRBJ1-1,TRBV4-1,ASSRTGLEEAF
TRBJ2-1,TRBV5-5,ASRLAEKQF
TRBJ2-7,TRBV11-3,ASSPVIGDRGRNEQY